A single T cell receptor (beta chain) is shown here with its context. The sample contains more than one DNA sequence encoding this CDR3. The data are from a study of glioma-infiltrating T cells after dendritic cell vaccination. TCRdb's copy holds only in-frame clones and misses some; the assay was immunoSEQ multiplex PCR. The profile covers approximately 22,000 clones, with more than 65% appearing a single time and about 34% taken by the ten largest. Trimming cost V 2 bases and J 7 bases, with 14 bases left between them. Germline V lookup: CDR1 MNHNS, CDR2 SASEGT. The CDR3 length is 14 residues. This chain joins TRBV6-1 and TRBJ2-5, with D perhaps matching TRBD1 (5 bases). This sample comprised blood, obtained before dendritic cell vaccination. This clonotype was obtained from a human donor with glioblastoma. CDR3 loop: CASSESRGRGTQYF. The CDR3 DNA reads as TGTGCCAGCAGTGAAAGTAGGGGTAGAGGGACCCAGTACTTC.